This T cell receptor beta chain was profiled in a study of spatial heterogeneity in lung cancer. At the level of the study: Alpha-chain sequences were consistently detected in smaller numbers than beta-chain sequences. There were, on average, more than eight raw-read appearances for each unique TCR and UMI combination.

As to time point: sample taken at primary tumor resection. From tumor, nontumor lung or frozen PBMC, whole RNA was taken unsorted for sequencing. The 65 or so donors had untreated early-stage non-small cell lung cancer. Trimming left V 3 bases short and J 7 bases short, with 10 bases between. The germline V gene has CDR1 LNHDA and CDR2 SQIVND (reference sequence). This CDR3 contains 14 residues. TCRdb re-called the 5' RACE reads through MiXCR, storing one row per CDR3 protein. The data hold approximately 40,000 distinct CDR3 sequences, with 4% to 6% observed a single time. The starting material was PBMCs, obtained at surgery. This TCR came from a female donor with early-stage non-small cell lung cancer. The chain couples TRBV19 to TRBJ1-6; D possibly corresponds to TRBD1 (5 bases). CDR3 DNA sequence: TGTGCCAGTAGTATCGGACAACGGAATTCACCCCTCCACTTT. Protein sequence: CASSIGQRNSPLHF.